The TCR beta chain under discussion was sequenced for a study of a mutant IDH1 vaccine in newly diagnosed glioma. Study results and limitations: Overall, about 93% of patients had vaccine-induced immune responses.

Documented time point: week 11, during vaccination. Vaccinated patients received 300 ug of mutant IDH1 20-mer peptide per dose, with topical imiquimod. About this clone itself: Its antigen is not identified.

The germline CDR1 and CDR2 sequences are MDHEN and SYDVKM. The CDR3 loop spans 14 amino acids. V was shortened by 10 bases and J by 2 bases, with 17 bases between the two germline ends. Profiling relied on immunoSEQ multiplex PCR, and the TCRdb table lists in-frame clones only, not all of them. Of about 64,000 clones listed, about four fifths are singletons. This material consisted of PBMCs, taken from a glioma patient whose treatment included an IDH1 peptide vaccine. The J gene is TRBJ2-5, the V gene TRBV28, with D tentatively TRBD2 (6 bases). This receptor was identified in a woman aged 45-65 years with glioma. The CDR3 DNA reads TGTGCCACCTCGAAAGGGACTCTTCAAGAGACCCAGTACTTC. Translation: CATSKGTLQETQYF.